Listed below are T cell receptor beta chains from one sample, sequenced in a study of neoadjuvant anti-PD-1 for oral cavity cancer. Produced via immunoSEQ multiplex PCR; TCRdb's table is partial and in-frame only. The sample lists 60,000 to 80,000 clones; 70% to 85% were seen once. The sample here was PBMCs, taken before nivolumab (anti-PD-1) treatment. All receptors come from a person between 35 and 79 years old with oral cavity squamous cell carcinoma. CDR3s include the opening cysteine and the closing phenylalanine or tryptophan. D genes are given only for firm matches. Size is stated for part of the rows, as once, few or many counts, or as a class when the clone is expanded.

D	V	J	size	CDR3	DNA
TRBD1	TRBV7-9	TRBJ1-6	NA	CASSPRQGANSPLHF	TGTGCCAGCAGCCCTCGACAGGGGGCTAATTCACCCCTCCACTTT
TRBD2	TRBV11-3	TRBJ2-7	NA	CASSLLAGGYEQYF	TGTGCCAGCAGCTTACTAGCGGGGGGTTACGAGCAGTACTTC
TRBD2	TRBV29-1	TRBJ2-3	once	CSVVGLAGKEDTQYF	TGCAGCGTTGTGGGACTAGCGGGAAAGGAAGATACGCAGTATTTT
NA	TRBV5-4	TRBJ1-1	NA	CASSFGPAEAFF	TGTGCCAGCAGCTTTGGACCGGCTGAAGCTTTCTTT
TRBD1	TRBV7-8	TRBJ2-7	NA	CASSLQGAVGYEQYF	TGTGCCAGCAGCTTACAGGGGGCTGTGGGCTACGAGCAGTACTTC
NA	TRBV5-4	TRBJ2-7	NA	CASSLAGRPYEQYF	TGTGCCAGCAGCTTGGCCGGGCGGCCCTACGAGCAGTACTTC
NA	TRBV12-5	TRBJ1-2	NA	CASGFLTGRGTNGYTF	TGTGCTAGTGGTTTTCTTACAGGCAGAGGCACAAATGGCTACACCTTC
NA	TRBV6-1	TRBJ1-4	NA	CASSAWTETNEKLFF	TGTGCCAGCAGCGCTTGGACAGAGACTAATGAAAAACTGTTTTTT
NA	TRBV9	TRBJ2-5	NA	CASSVEVSQETQYF	TGTGCCAGCAGCGTAGAGGTCAGCCAAGAGACCCAGTACTTC
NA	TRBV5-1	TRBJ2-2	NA	CASSLETGAANTGELFF	TGCGCCAGCAGCTTGGAAACTGGCGCCGCGAACACCGGGGAGCTGTTTTTT
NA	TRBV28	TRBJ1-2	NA	CASTPGVDGGGYTF	TGTGCCAGCACCCCCGGGGTTGACGGTGGTGGCTACACCTTC
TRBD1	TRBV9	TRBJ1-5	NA	CASSLGTGKQPQHF	TGTGCCAGCAGCTTAGGGACAGGCAAACAGCCCCAGCATTTT
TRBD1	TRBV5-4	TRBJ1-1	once	CASSTGDRITEAFF	TGTGCCAGCAGCACAGGGGATCGGATCACTGAAGCTTTCTTT
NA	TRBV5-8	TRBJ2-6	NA	CASSLEPGANVLTF	TGTGCCAGCAGCTTGGAGCCAGGGGCCAACGTCCTGACTTTC
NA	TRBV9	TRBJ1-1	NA	CASTVDEGGTEAFF	TGTGCCAGCACCGTAGACGAGGGTGGCACTGAAGCTTTCTTT
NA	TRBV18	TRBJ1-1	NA	CASSLTLAAANTEAFF	TGTGCCAGCTCACTTACCCTGGCGGCAGCGAACACTGAAGCTTTCTTT
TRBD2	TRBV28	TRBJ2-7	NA	CASKETSGVYEQYF	TGTGCCAGCAAGGAAACTAGCGGGGTTTACGAGCAGTACTTC
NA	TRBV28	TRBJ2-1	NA	CASSSPGGRDNEQFF	TGTGCCAGCAGTTCCCCTGGAGGCAGGGACAATGAGCAGTTCTTC
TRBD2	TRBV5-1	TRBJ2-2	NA	CASSSGGGNTGELFF	TGCGCCAGCAGTTCGGGCGGGGGGAACACCGGGGAGCTGTTTTTT
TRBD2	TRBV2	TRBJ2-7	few	CASQGSGGFGEQYF	TGTGCCAGTCAGGGTAGCGGGGGGTTTGGTGAGCAGTACTTC
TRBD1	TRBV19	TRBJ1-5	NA	CASSMSLPGGGQPQHF	TGTGCCAGTAGTATGTCCCTCCCAGGGGGAGGGCAGCCCCAGCATTTT
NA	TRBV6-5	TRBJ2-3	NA	CASSYSTYDTQYF	TGTGCCAGCAGTTACTCGACCTATGATACGCAGTATTTT
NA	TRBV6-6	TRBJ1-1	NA	CASSYGQVNTEAFF	TGTGCCAGCAGTTACGGGCAGGTGAACACTGAAGCTTTCTTT
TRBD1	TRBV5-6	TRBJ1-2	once	CASSLGTGVIGYTF	TGTGCCAGCAGCCTGGGGACAGGGGTCATTGGCTACACCTTC
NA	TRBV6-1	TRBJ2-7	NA	CASITGYSYEQYF	TGTGCCAGCATTACAGGGTACTCCTACGAGCAGTACTTC
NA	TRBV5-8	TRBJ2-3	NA	CASSPQGDTQYF	TGTGCCAGCAGCCCCCAGGGGGATACGCAGTATTTT
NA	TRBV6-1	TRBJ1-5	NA	CASSDLNQPQHF	TGTGCCAGCAGTGACCTCAATCAGCCCCAGCATTTT
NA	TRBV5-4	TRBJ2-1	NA	CASSPRGDEQFF	TGTGCCAGCAGCCCCCGAGGCGATGAGCAGTTCTTC
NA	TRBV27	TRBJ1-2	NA	CASSSTRPLNRGYTF	TGTGCCAGCAGTTCTACTCGGCCCCTAAATCGGGGCTACACCTTC
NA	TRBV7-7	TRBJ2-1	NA	CASSPYPRDGNEQFF	TGTGCTAGCAGCCCATATCCCCGGGACGGCAATGAGCAGTTCTTC
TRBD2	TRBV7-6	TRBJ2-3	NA	CASSLAGGPTDTQYF	TGTGCCAGCAGCTTGGCGGGGGGGCCCACAGATACGCAGTATTTT
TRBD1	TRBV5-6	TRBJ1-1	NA	CASSFRTGMNTEAFF	TGTGCCAGCAGCTTCCGGACAGGCATGAACACTGAAGCTTTCTTT
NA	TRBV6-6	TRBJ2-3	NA	CASTSGAGVSTDTQYF	TGTGCCAGCACCTCAGGGGCGGGGGTTAGCACAGATACGCAGTATTTT
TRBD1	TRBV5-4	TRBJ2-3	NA	CASRGQGMVASTDTQYF	TGTGCCAGCAGGGGACAGGGGATGGTAGCTAGCACAGATACGCAGTATTTT
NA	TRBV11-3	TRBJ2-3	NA	CASSPDGTRSTDTQYF	TGTGCCAGCAGCCCAGATGGTACTAGGAGCACAGATACGCAGTATTTT
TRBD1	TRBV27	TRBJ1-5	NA	CASSSQGAGNQPQHF	TGTGCCAGCAGTTCTCAGGGGGCTGGCAATCAGCCCCAGCATTTT
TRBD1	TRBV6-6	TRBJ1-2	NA	CASSYSETGSGGYTF	TGTGCCAGCAGTTACTCGGAGACAGGGTCCGGTGGCTACACCTTC
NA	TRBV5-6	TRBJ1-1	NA	CASSLAGRNTEAFF	TGTGCCAGCAGCTTGGCCGGGCGGAACACTGAAGCTTTCTTT
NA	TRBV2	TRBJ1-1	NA	CASSGRMNTEAFF	TGTGCCAGCAGCGGCAGGATGAACACTGAAGCTTTCTTT
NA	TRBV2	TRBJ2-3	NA	CASSPSVLDTQYF	TGTGCCAGCAGCCCTAGCGTTTTAGATACGCAGTATTTT
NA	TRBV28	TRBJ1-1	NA	CASSVGDSANTEAFF	TGTGCCAGCAGTGTCGGTGACAGTGCTAACACTGAAGCTTTCTTT
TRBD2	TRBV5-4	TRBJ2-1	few	CASSPVGGVGYEQFF	TGTGCCAGCAGCCCCGTTGGGGGGGTAGGGTATGAGCAGTTCTTC
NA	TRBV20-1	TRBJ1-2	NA	CSAPNYGYTF	TGCAGTGCTCCTAACTATGGCTACACCTTC